This T cell receptor beta chain came from a study of blood T cell repertoires in COVID-19. Turning to the study itself: PBMCs, B-cell-depleted T cells, or T cells provided the cDNA or gDNA that made up the material.

Trimming cost V 4 bases and J 4 bases, with 10 bases left between them. This CDR3 has 14 amino acids. Germline V gene sequence: CDR1 SEHNR, CDR2 FQNEAQ (reference sequence). The table came from immunoSEQ multiplex PCR; TCRdb's copy has only in-frame clones and leaves some out. The table records about 220,000 clones, roughly 88% of them present only once. The chain employs TRBV7-9 and TRBJ1-4; the D gene is possibly TRBD1 (5 bases). The sequenced material came from peripheral blood. The sequence derives from a young man who had recovered from COVID-19. In DNA form, the CDR3 reads TGTGCCAGCAGCTCTCGGGACTTTAATGAAAAACTGTTTTTT. Amino acid sequence: CASSSRDFNEKLFF. Variable domain in full (rest from reference TRBV7-9 and TRBJ1-4): DTGVSQNPRHKITKRGQNVTFRCDPISEHNRLYWYRQTLGQGPEFLTYFQNEAQLEKSRLLSDRFSAERPKGSFSTLEIQRTEQGDSAMYLCASSSRDFNEKLFFGSGTQLSVL.